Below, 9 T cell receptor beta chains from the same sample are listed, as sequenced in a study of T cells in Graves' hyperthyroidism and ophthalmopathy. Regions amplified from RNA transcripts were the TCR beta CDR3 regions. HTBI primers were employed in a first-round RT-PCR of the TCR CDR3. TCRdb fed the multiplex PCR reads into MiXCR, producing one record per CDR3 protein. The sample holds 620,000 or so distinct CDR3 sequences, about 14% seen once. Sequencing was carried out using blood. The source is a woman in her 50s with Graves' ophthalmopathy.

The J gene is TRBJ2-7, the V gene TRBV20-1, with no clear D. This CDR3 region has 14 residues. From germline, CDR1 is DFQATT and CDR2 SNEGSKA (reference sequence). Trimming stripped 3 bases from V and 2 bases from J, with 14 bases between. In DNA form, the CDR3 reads TGCAGTGCTAGCAGTGGAACGGCAGCCTACGAGCAGTACTTC. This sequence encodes CSASSGTAAYEQYF.

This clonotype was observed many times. As DNA, the CDR3 is TGTGCCAGCAGCCCCGTTTTAGCTAGGTACAATGAGCAGTTCTTC. Its translation is CASSPVLARYNEQFF. The V and J genes are TRBV28 and TRBJ2-1; D remains ambiguous. Germline-derived CDR1 and CDR2 are MDHEN and SYDVKM. With 6 bases removed from V and 4 bases from J, the gap between germline ends came to 16 bases. The CDR3 is made up of 15 amino acids.

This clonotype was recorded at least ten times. CDR3 in amino acids: CAWSGGTEGYF. The DNA for the CDR3 is TGTGCCTGGAGTGGCGGGACAGAGGGGTACTTC. This rearrangement joins TRBV30 to TRBJ2-5, with D perhaps matching TRBD1 (7 bases). The CDR3 loop spans 11 amino acids. Germline V gives CDR1 GTSNPN, CDR2 SVGIG (reference sequence). Trimming cost V 1 base and J 13 bases, with 13 bases left between them.

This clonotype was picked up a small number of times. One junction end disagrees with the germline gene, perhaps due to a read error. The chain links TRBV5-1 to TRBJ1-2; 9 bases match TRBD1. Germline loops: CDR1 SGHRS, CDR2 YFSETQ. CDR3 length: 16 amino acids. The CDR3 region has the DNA TGTGCCAGCAGCACGGGACAGGGTTCTATTAACTATGGCTACACCTTC. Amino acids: CASSTGQGSINYGYTF.

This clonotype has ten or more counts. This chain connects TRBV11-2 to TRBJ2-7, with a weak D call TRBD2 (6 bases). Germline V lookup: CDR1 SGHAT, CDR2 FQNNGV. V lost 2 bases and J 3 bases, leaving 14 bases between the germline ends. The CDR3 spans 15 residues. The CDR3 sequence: CASSLSTDYLYEQYF. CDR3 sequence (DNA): TGTGCCAGCAGCTTAAGCACGGACTATCTCTACGAGCAGTACTTC.

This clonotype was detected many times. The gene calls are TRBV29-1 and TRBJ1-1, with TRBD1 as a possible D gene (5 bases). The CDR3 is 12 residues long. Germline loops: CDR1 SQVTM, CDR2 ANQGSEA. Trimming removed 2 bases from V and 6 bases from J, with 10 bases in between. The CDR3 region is CSVEWGGPEAFF. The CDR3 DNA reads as TGCAGCGTTGAATGGGGCGGCCCTGAAGCTTTCTTT.

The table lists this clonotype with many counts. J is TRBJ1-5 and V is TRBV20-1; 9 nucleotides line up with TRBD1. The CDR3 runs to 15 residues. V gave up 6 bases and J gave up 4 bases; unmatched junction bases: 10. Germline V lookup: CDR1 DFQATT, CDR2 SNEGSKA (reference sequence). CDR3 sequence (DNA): TGCAGTGCGATAACCCCCGGGACAGGGAATCAGCCCCAGCATTTT. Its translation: CSAITPGTGNQPQHF.

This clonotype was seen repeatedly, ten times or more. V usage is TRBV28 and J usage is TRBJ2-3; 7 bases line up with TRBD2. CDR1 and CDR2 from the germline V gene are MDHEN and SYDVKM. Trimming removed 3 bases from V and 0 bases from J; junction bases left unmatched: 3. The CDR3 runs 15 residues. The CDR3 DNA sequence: TGTGCCAGCAGTTTCCCTAGCGGAAGCACAGATACGCAGTATTTT. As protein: CASSFPSGSTDTQYF.

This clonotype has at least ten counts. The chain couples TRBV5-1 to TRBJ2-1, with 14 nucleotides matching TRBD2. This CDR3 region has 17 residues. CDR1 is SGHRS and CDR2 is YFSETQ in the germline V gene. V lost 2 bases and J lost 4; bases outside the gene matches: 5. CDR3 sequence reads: CASSFGLAGGIYNEQFF. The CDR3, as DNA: TGCGCCAGCAGCTTCGGACTAGCGGGAGGTATTTACAATGAGCAGTTCTTC.